The rows below give T cell receptor beta chains drawn from one sample of a study of blood T cell repertoires in COVID-19. Profiled with immunoSEQ multiplex PCR; TCRdb holds only in-frame clones, not every one. The repertoire holds over 200,000 clones, roughly nine tenths seen once, with 3% to 3.5% in the top ten. The source material was PBMCs or T cells enriched from blood (not recorded which). The receptors were gathered from a woman aged 45-60 years in a cohort exposed to, infected with or recovered from COVID-19 (not recorded which). The CDR3 runs from the conserved cysteine through the conserved F or W.

J gene: TRBJ2-2; V gene: TRBV2; CDR3 protein: CASSAQRRLAGGNTGELFF
J gene: TRBJ1-2; V gene: TRBV4-3; CDR3 protein: CASRRSPTALYGYTF
J gene: TRBJ1-2; V gene: TRBV5-1; CDR3 protein: CASSLVQGARGYTF
J gene: TRBJ2-1; V gene: TRBV7-3; CDR3 protein: CASSLNDRDNEQFF
J gene: TRBJ2-3; V gene: TRBV19; CDR3 protein: CASSPGTGDPTDTSTDTQYF
J gene: TRBJ2-7; V gene: TRBV28; CDR3 protein: CASSLYLGQGPYEQYF
J gene: TRBJ1-4; V gene: TRBV5-1; CDR3 protein: CASSPRSATNEKLFF
J gene: TRBJ1-5; V gene: TRBV28; CDR3 protein: CASRQQGGIDHSNQPQHF
J gene: TRBJ1-2; V gene: TRBV28; CDR3 protein: CASSFKDRAIGGYTF
J gene: TRBJ2-7; V gene: TRBV3-1/TRBV3-2; CDR3 protein: CASSRGVAWQYF
J gene: TRBJ2-5; V gene: TRBV4-3; CDR3 protein: CASSQDGGGPPVQETQYF
J gene: TRBJ2-7; V gene: TRBV5-5; CDR3 protein: CASNRDSYEQYF
J gene: TRBJ1-5; V gene: TRBV20-1; CDR3 protein: CSAEQQPQHF
J gene: TRBJ1-5; V gene: TRBV4-1; CDR3 protein: CASSQEGQKNQPQHF
J gene: TRBJ1-6; V gene: TRBV3-1/TRBV3-2; CDR3 protein: CASSQAGVSPLHF
J gene: TRBJ2-3; V gene: TRBV5-1; CDR3 protein: CASSLGAGREADTQYF
J gene: TRBJ2-2; V gene: TRBV10-1; CDR3 protein: CASSEGAATGELFF
J gene: TRBJ1-1; V gene: TRBV3-1/TRBV3-2; CDR3 protein: CASSQAGQGNTEAFF
J gene: TRBJ2-7; V gene: TRBV7-2; CDR3 protein: CASSLAGTVGGLLEQYF
J gene: TRBJ2-1; V gene: TRBV11-2; CDR3 protein: CASSLLGSGGYNEQFF